This T cell receptor beta chain was sequenced during a study of T cells in Graves' hyperthyroidism and ophthalmopathy. TCR beta CDR3 region amplification was performed from RNA transcripts. The primer set for the first-round RT-PCR of the TCR CDR3 was HTBI. MiXCR, applied by TCRdb to the multiplex PCR reads, yields one record per CDR3 protein. The sample holds 730,000 or so distinct CDR3 sequences, 18% seen once. The ends were cut back, 6 bases at V and 4 bases at J, with 20 bases in the middle. The CDR3 extends over 16 amino acids. This clonotype was counted many times. What it recognizes is unknown. The study based diagnoses on clinical symptoms, serum thyroxine and TRAb, thyroid ultrasound and orbital computed tomography. The authors obtained PBMCs from 10 ml of fresh peripheral blood. Points from the study as a whole: Median prediction lead before ophthalmopathy onset was about 6.3 months with the model.

The specimen was blood. This sequence joins TRBV12-3 or TRBV12-4 and TRBJ2-3, with D perhaps being TRBD1 or TRBD2 (6 bases each). The origin of this receptor is a woman in her forties or fifties with Graves' hyperthyroidism that later progressed to Graves' ophthalmopathy. CDR3 coding DNA: TGTGCCAGCAGACCGTCCGGGGGCTTCAGCCCAGATACGCAGTATTTT. Residues: CASRPSGGFSPDTQYF.